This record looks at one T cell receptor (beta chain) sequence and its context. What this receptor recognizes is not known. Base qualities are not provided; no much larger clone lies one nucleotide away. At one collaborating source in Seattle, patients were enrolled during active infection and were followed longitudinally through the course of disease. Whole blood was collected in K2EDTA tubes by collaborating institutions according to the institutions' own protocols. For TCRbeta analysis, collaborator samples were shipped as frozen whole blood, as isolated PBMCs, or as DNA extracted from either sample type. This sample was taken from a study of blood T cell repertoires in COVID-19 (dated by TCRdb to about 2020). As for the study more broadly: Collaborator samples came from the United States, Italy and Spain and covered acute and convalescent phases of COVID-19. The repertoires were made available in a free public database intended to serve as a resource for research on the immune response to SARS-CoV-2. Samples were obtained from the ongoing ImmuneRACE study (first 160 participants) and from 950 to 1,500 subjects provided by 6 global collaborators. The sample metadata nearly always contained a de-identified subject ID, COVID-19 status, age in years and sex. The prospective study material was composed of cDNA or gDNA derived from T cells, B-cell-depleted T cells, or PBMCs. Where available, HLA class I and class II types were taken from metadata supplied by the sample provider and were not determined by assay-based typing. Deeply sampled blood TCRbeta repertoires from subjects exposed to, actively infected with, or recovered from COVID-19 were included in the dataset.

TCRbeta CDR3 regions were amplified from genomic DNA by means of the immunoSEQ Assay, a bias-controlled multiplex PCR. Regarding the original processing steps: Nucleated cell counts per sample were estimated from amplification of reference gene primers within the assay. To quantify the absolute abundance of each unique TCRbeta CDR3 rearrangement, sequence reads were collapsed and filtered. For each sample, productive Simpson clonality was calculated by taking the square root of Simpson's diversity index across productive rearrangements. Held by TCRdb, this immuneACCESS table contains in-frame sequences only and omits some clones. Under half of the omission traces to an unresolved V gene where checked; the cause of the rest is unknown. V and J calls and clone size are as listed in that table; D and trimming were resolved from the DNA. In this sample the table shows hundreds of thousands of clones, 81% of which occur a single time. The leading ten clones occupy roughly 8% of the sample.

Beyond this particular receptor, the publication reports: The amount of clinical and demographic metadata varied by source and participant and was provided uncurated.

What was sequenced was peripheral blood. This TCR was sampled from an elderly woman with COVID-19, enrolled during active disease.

The CDR3: CASSFEGANGYTF. The DNA sequence is as follows: TGCGCCAGCAGCTTTGAGGGGGCCAATGGCTACACCTTC. In this chain, TRBV5-1 is recombined with TRBJ1-2; 7 of the junction bases match TRBD1. According to the germline V gene, CDR1 reads SGHRS and CDR2 reads YFSETQ. From the cysteine through the phenylalanine, the CDR3 covers 13 amino acids. CDR3 DNA only is kept here, 39 bases in frame from base 1. The V end gives up 2 bases and the J end 6 bases, leaving 4 bases in the junction not matched to a gene.